This TCR beta chain appears in the sequencing data of a study of metastatic and nonmetastatic thyroid tumors. Study in general: Malignant and benign thyroid patients had repertoires compared in peripheral blood and tumor or nodule tissue.

No patient received treatment before thyroid surgery. TCRdb re-clonotyped the PCR reads via MiXCR. The sample lists around 34,000 clones, about a sixth occurring once. This clone was seen repeatedly, ten times or more. The antigen is not known. Regarding the study as a whole: For both blood and tumor, malignant thyroid tumors reportedly showed significantly higher TCR beta diversity than benign nodules did.

The V and J ends lost 4 bases and 6 bases respectively, with 17 bases between them. The CDR3 consists of 15 residues. The material sequenced was blood. This sequence originates from a female donor with papillary thyroid cancer or a benign thyroid nodule (not recorded which). Some clones in this sample may be carry-over from other donors' samples. This chain joins TRBV12-3 or TRBV12-4 and TRBJ2-3; D is possibly TRBD1 or TRBD2 (5 bases each). CDR3 amino acids: CASSSGASHADTQYF. The CDR3 DNA follows: TGTGCCAGCAGTTCCGGGGCCTCCCATGCGGATACGCAGTATTTT.